This TCR beta chain was recovered during a study of CD8 T cells in Susac syndrome (dated by TCRdb to the late 2010s). Regarding the study in general: The study used repertoire sequencing to test whether antigen drove CD8+ T cell activation and differentiation in Susac syndrome. Study-level results and caveats: The TCR sequencing and HLA analysis was acknowledged to have included a relatively small number of individuals.

A distance of 6 bases separates the germline ends of V and J, which lose 1 base and 2 bases respectively. Via the germline V gene, CDR1 is SGHRS and CDR2 YFSETQ. The CDR3 has 14 amino acids, counting the end cysteine and phenylalanine. The only DNA kept is the CDR3, 42 bases in frame from the first base. RNA was extracted using the RNeasy kit, and about 0.5 to 1 microgram was reverse transcribed with random hexamers. TCR beta CDR3 regions were amplified with the immunoSEQ multiplex PCR assay covering 54 Vbeta and 13 Jbeta segments. PCR amplification bias was corrected by using a synthetic template baseline for primer optimization and computational correction. The paper's processing steps were these. Reads were assigned to V, D and J genes according to IMGT and analyzed in immunoSEQ Analyzer, with only productive sequences retained. To calculate clonality, Shannon entropy was normalized by log2 of the number of productive unique sequences and then subtracted from one. Public and private clones were assessed among the 100 most prevalent clones of each patient and control. Clones were defined as Susac-specific if absent from the healthy and MS cohorts, from 1052 published viral clones and from other ImmuneACCESS disease sequences. TCRdb redid the processing of the public reads, applying fastp at Q25 and MiXCR, and retained in-frame beta chains. Each CDR3 protein gets just one entry, which takes the most common genes and DNA from the rows behind it. V and J calls and clone size were set by TCRdb, not the authors. This sample gives 150,000 to 200,000 distinct CDR3 sequences in total; 85% to 95% of them show up just once. The biggest ten clones account for under 0.095% of the sample.

As to this clonotype: Its antigen is currently not known. It has no much larger one-base neighbor in the sample; base qualities were not kept.

Peripheral blood CD8+ and CD4+ T cells from healthy donors, Susac syndrome patients and multiple sclerosis patients were profiled by high-throughput TCR beta sequencing. The multiple sclerosis controls were treatment-naive patients whose relapsing-remitting disease, either stable or active, fulfilled the revised McDonald criteria. CD8+ TEMRA cells were enriched by FACS, while bulk CD8+ and CD4+ T cells were purified by magnetic negative isolation. Blood was collected in EDTA tubes and processed within 24 hours, with PBMCs isolated through density gradient centrifugation. PBMCs intended for TCR sequencing were cryopreserved in liquid nitrogen and thawed later in a water bath at 37 degrees C. The sorted or isolated CD4+, CD8+ and CD8+ TEMRA cells reached a purity of at least 90%.

The sequence links TRBV5-1 to TRBJ1-4; no D segment can be confidently identified. Sequenced: CD4+ T cells from PBMCs. This TCR came from a human donor with multiple sclerosis. This receptor carries the CDR3 CASSLLSTNEKLFF. The DNA sequence is given as TGCGCCAGCAGCTTGCTGTCCACTAATGAAAAACTGTTTTTT.